This record looks at one T cell receptor beta chain sequence and its context. The data belong to a study of blood T cell repertoires in COVID-19. Turning to the study itself: The origin of the acute and convalescent COVID-19 samples was the United States, Italy and Spain.

V was clipped by 3 bases and J by 10 bases, with 15 bases between them. Germline V lookup: CDR1 SGHTA, CDR2 FQGNSA. The CDR3 runs 13 residues. Sequencing used immunoSEQ multiplex PCR; TCRdb keeps in-frame clones, though not all of them. The sample holds roughly 20,000 clones; more than 75% are singletons and the top ten take over 8.5%. The sequencing sample was made of peripheral blood. V and J are TRBV7-2 and TRBJ1-1, with D possibly being TRBD1 (5 bases). This TCR was sampled from a human donor in a cohort sampled during active COVID-19. CDR3 loop: CASSLEQNTGAFF. DNA of the CDR3: TGTGCCAGCAGCTTGGAACAAAACACAGGAGCTTTCTTT.